The clone carrying this T cell receptor beta chain was recorded only once. This sample was taken from a study of technical replicates of blood from several donors. Germline values: CDR1 LNHDA, CDR2 SQIVND (reference sequence). V was clipped by 3 bases and J by 4 bases; unmatched bases: 6. There are 14 residues in the CDR3. The method was immunoSEQ multiplex PCR; TCRdb's version includes in-frame clones alone and lacks a portion of them. The sample holds about 83,000 clones; 92% are singletons and the top ten take about 0.27%. The chain recombines TRBV19 with TRBJ2-7; 7 bases agree with TRBD2. What was sequenced was T cells isolated from PBMCs. The receptor comes from a human donor in good health. CDR3 DNA sequence: TGTGCCAGTAGTATGGGGCTAGCGGCTTACGAGCAGTACTTC. Encoded protein: CASSMGLAAYEQYF.